This T cell receptor (beta chain) was sequenced for a study of glioma-infiltrating T cells. Study outcomes and limitations: Non-neoplastic patients had below-expected tissue-blood divergence, while all gliomas exceeded expectation. Tissue and blood shared very few CDR3 sequences.

The CDR3 contains 13 residues. CDR1 SEHNR and CDR2 FQNEAQ come from the germline V gene (reference sequence). V shed 6 bases, J shed 7 bases, and the junction held 5 bases outside the gene matches. Using RNA template, CDR3s of TCR alpha and beta were amplified with iRepertoire arm-PCR. Tissue mRNA or PBMC total RNA, roughly 100-400 ng, went into one-step reverse transcription and amplification. TCRdb used MiXCR to reprocess the multiplex PCR reads, holding one entry per CDR3 protein. The table records 4,000 to 5,000 distinct CDR3 sequences, roughly 32% of them present only once. This clonotype is medium-sized by share. What it binds is unknown.

This receptor was identified in a human donor with low-grade glioma or glioblastoma, undergoing nonglioma brain surgery, or in good health (not recorded which). The sample comprised glioma tissue, nonneoplastic brain tissue, or PBMCs (not recorded which). The chain couples TRBV7-9 to TRBJ2-2; 7 nucleotides line up with TRBD1. DNA for the CDR3: TGTGCCAGCAGATTTCCAGGGGGCGGGGAGCTGTTTTTT. Residues: CASRFPGGGELFF.